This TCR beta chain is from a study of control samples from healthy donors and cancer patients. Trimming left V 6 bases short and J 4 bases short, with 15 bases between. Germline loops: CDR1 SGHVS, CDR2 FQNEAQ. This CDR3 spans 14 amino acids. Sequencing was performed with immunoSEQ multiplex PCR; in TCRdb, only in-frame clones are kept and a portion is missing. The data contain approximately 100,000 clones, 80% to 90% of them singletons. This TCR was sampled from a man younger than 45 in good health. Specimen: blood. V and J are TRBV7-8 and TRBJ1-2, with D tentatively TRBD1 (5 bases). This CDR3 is CASSPGSLTYGYTF. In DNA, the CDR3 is TGTGCCAGCAGTCCAGGGAGCCTTACCTATGGCTACACCTTC.